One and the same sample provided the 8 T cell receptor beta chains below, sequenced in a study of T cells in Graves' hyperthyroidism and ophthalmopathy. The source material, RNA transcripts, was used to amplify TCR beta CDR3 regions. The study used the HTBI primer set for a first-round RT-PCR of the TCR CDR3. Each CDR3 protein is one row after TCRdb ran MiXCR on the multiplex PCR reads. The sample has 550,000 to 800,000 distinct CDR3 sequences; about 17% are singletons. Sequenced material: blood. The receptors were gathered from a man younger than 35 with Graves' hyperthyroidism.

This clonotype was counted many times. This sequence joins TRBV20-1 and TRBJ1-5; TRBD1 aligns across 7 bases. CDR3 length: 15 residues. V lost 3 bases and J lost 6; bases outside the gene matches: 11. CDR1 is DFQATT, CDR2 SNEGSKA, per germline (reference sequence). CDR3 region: CSASRGREGRQPQHF. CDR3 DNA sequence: TGCAGTGCTAGTAGGGGGCGCGAGGGACGTCAGCCCCAGCATTTT.

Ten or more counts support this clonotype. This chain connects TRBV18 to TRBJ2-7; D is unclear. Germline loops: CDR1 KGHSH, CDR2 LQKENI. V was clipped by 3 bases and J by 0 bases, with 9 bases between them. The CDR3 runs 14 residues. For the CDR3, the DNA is TGTGCCAGCTCACCGAAGAAGGCCTCCTACGAGCAGTACTTC. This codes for CASSPKKASYEQYF.

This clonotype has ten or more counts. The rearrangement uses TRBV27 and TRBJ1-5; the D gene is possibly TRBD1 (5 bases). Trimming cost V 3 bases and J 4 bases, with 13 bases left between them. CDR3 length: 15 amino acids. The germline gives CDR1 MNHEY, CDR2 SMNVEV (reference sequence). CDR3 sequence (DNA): TGTGCCAGCAGTTTTGGGGCAGGGCGGAATCAGCCCCAGCATTTT. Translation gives CASSFGAGRNQPQHF.

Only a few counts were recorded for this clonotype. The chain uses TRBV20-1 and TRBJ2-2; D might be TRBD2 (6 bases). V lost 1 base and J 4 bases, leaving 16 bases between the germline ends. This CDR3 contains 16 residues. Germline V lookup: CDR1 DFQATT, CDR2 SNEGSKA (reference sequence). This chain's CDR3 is CSARVLGGRSTGELFF. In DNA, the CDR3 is TGCAGTGCTAGAGTTCTAGGAGGGAGGTCCACCGGGGAGCTGTTTTTT.

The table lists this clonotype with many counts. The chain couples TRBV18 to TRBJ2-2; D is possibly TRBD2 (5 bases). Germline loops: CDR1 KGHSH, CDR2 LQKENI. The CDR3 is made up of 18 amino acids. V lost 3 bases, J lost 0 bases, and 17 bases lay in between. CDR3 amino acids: CASSPVSPGLPNTGELFF. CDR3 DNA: TGTGCCAGCTCACCTGTCAGTCCTGGACTCCCGAACACCGGGGAGCTGTTTTTT.

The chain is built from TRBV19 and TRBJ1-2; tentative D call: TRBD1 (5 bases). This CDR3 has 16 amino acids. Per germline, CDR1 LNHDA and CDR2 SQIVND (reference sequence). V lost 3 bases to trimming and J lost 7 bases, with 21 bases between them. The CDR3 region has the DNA TGTGCCAGTAGTATCCCGCAGGGTAGGGGCTTCGGTGGCTACACCTTC. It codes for CASSIPQGRGFGGYTF.

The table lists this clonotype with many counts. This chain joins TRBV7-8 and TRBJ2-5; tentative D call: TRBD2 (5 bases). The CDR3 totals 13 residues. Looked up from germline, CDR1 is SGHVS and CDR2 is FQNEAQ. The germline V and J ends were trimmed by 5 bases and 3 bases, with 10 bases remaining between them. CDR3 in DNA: TGTGCCAGCAGCCCTGGACTGAAAGAGACCCAGTACTTC. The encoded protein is CASSPGLKETQYF. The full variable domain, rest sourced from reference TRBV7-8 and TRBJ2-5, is GAGVSQSPRYKVAKRGQDVALRCDPISGHVSLFWYQQALGQGPEFLTYFQNEAQLDKSGLPSDRFFAERPEGSVSTLKIQRTQQEDSAVYLCASSPGLKETQYFGPGTRLLVL.

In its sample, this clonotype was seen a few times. CDR3: CASSFGGSPPDTQYF. CDR3 nucleotide sequence: TGTGCCAGCAGCTTTGGCGGGAGCCCCCCAGATACGCAGTATTTT. The chain uses TRBV5-8 and TRBJ2-3; 7 nucleotides line up with TRBD2. The length of the CDR3 is 15 residues. In germline, CDR1 is SGHTS, CDR2 YDEGEE. Trimming at V came to 2 bases and at J to 4 bases, leaving 7 bases not matched to a gene.